The rows below give T cell receptor beta chains drawn from one sample of a study of T-cell reconstitution after alpha-beta-depleted transplantation in children. In TCRdb, the PCR reads were re-called with MiXCR into one record per CDR3 protein. The table records more than 550,000 distinct CDR3 sequences, about 10% of them present only once. Sequenced here: PBMCs from the stem cell graft donor, sampled from the stem cell graft. These receptors were collected from a human donor who donated a stem cell graft to a child with acute myeloid leukemia. Each CDR3 is given with its conserved first and last residue. Each record gives: clone size, D gene, V gene, J gene, CDR3 DNA, CDR3 protein. A D gene is named only where the DNA matches it firmly. The size entry is marked missing in some rows and otherwise reads once, few, many or a size class.

size: few; D: -; V: TRBV20-1; J: TRBJ2-5; DNA: TGCAGTGCTAGATTAGAGGACAGTCGGGGACAGTACTTC; CDR3: CSARLEDSRGQYF
size: -; D: -; V: TRBV2; J: TRBJ2-5; DNA: TGTGCCAGCAGTGAGGGCCTAATGCAAGAGACCCAGTACTTC; CDR3: CASSEGLMQETQYF
size: -; D: -; V: TRBV15; J: TRBJ2-2; DNA: TGTGCCACCAGCAGAGGGGCTCGGGTAGGGGCCTCCGGGGAGCTGTTTTTT; CDR3: CATSRGARVGASGELFF
size: many; D: -; V: TRBV12-3/TRBV12-4; J: TRBJ1-5; DNA: TGTGCCAGCAGTCAGTTAAGGGGGGGTCAGCCCCAGCATTTT; CDR3: CASSQLRGGQPQHF
size: -; D: -; V: TRBV5-1; J: TRBJ1-6; DNA: TGCGCCAGCAACGCAGCTGGGAGCGATTCACCCCTCCACTTT; CDR3: CASNAAGSDSPLHF
size: -; D: TRBD1; V: TRBV29-1; J: TRBJ1-3; DNA: TGCAGCGTTGAGGGGACAGGGGAAAACACCATATATTTT; CDR3: CSVEGTGENTIYF
size: -; D: TRBD2; V: TRBV11-3; J: TRBJ2-7; DNA: TGTGCCAGCAGCCAATCGACTAGCGGGACACGGTACTTC; CDR3: CASSQSTSGTRYF
size: -; D: -; V: TRBV29-1; J: TRBJ2-5; DNA: TGCAGCGTTCTAGGGGGAGGGCCCCAAGAGACCCAGTACTTC; CDR3: CSVLGGGPQETQYF
size: few; D: TRBD2; V: TRBV4-3; J: TRBJ2-1; DNA: TGCGCCAGCAGCCTCCTACTAGCGGGGGGTCACAATGAGCAGTTCTTC; CDR3: CASSLLLAGGHNEQFF
size: many; D: TRBD1; V: TRBV6-2/TRBV6-3; J: TRBJ2-1; DNA: TGTGCCAGCAGCACGACAGGGTTCAGTGAGCAGTTCTTC; CDR3: CASSTTGFSEQFF